This TCR beta chain was documented in a study of OX40 agonist ivuxolimab in advanced cancers. Clones were sequenced by immunoSEQ multiplex PCR, and TCRdb holds only the in-frame ones, with some missing. This sample carries tens of thousands of clones, more than 70% of them seen once, and the ten largest clones take roughly 0.98%. The length of the CDR3 is 13 residues. CDR1 is SGHRS, CDR2 YFSETQ, per germline. Trimming stripped 5 bases from V and 2 bases from J, with 11 bases between. The source was CD4+ or CD8+ T cells sorted from blood, collected in a trial of the OX40 agonist ivuxolimab. The chain recombines TRBV5-1 with TRBJ2-7; possible D gene TRBD1, 6 bases. This receptor was obtained from an adult with an advanced solid tumor such as melanoma, head and neck, liver or kidney cancer. The CDR3 loop reads CASRLSGAYEQYF. CDR3 sequence (DNA): TGCGCCAGCAGATTATCAGGGGCCTACGAGCAGTACTTC.